The source of this TCR beta chain is a study of T cells in Graves' hyperthyroidism and ophthalmopathy. Amplified regions were TCR beta CDR3 sequences from RNA transcripts. TCR CDR3 underwent first-round RT-PCR with the HTBI primer set. In TCRdb, the multiplex PCR reads were re-called with MiXCR into one record per CDR3 protein. This table holds approximately 300,000 distinct CDR3 sequences, about 17% found once. This clonotype was observed at least ten times. Trimming took off 0 bases at V and 7 bases at J, with 13 bases between the two ends. CDR1 SGHRS and CDR2 YFSETQ come from the germline V gene. The CDR3 length is 14 residues. Clinical symptoms, serum thyroxine and TRAb, thyroid ultrasound and orbital computed tomography together formed the diagnostic basis.

The sample taken for sequencing was blood. The V and J genes are TRBV5-1 and TRBJ1-1, with a weak D call TRBD1 (5 bases). This TCR came from a woman aged 55-75 years with Graves' ophthalmopathy. The CDR3 is CASSLGWDAGEAFF. CDR3 sequence (DNA): TGCGCCAGCAGCTTGGGATGGGACGCCGGTGAAGCTTTCTTT.